The rows below give T cell receptor beta chains drawn from one sample of a study of T cell responses to AZD1222 COVID-19 vaccine. Produced via immunoSEQ multiplex PCR; TCRdb's table is partial and in-frame only. The table shows about 170,000 clones, with around 88% occurring only once. Specimen: peripheral blood, collected 28 days after the second AZD1222 dose. Receptors were obtained from an adult who received the AZD1222 COVID-19 vaccine. Both conserved end residues are part of each CDR3. D genes are given only for firm matches. Size is omitted from some rows. Given values are once, few, many or a class for expanded clones.

v_gene	abundance	j_gene	d_gene	CDR3nt	CDR3aa
TRBV2	NA	TRBJ2-2	NA	TGTGCCAGCAGCCGGCACTCGAACACCGGGGAGCTGTTTTTT	CASSRHSNTGELFF
TRBV19	once	TRBJ1-3	NA	TGTGCCAGTAGTGCCCACAGGGCCACGGGAAACACCATATATTTT	CASSAHRATGNTIYF
TRBV7-8	NA	TRBJ2-2	NA	TGTGCCAGCAGCTCCCCTGGGACACCCACCGGGGAGCTGTTTTTT	CASSSPGTPTGELFF
TRBV4-3	NA	TRBJ1-1	NA	TGCGCCAGCAGCCAAGAGTTGTCACCAACTGAAGCTTTCTTT	CASSQELSPTEAFF
TRBV4-2	NA	TRBJ2-3	NA	TGTGCCAGCAGCCAGAGGGGGGCCGATACGCAGTATTTT	CASSQRGADTQYF
TRBV5-1	NA	TRBJ1-2	TRBD1	TGCGCCAGCAGCTTCTATGGGACCCAGGGGGGCGAAGGGTATGGCTACACCTTC	CASSFYGTQGGEGYGYTF
TRBV7-2	NA	TRBJ2-5	NA	TGTGCCAGCAGCTTAAGTCGGCAAGAGACCCAGTACTTC	CASSLSRQETQYF
TRBV6-1	NA	TRBJ2-3	NA	TGTGCCAGCAGTGAAGTCCAGGGGGGCATCACAGATACGCAGTATTTT	CASSEVQGGITDTQYF
TRBV10-3	NA	TRBJ1-6	NA	TGTGCCATCAGCGGAACAGGGCCCCCTAATTCACCCCTCCACTTT	CAISGTGPPNSPLHF
TRBV7-8	NA	TRBJ2-7	TRBD1	TGTGCCAGCAGCTTATCCCGGGGACAGGGCTCCCACGAGCAGTACTTC	CASSLSRGQGSHEQYF
TRBV19	NA	TRBJ1-1	TRBD1	TGTGCCAGTAGTATAGAGACAGGGTTGAACACTGAAGCTTTCTTT	CASSIETGLNTEAFF
TRBV2	NA	TRBJ2-3	NA	TGTGCCAGCAGTGAAGCGCTTCAGCGAGGGACGCAGTATTTT	CASSEALQRGTQYF
TRBV6-1	NA	TRBJ1-6	NA	TGTGCCAGCAGTTCCTCCTCTTTGGCCCTCCACTTT	CASSSSSLALHF
TRBV6-5	NA	TRBJ1-2	NA	TGTGCCAGCAGTTACTCGAAGTCCATCGGCTACACCTTC	CASSYSKSIGYTF
TRBV5-1	few	TRBJ1-2	TRBD1	TGCGCCAGCAGCCAGGGGGCGCTTGATATTACGGGCTACACCTTC	CASSQGALDITGYTF
TRBV5-6	NA	TRBJ2-7	NA	TGTGCCAGCAGCCTGTGGGGTCACGAGCAGTACTTC	CASSLWGHEQYF
TRBV6-5	NA	TRBJ1-2	NA	TGTGCCAGCAGCACCCGGGACAACATTAATGGCTACACCTTC	CASSTRDNINGYTF
TRBV6-5	NA	TRBJ2-1	TRBD1	TGTGCCAGCAGGGGACAGGGGTCAAGGAATGAGCAGTTCTTC	CASRGQGSRNEQFF
TRBV7-2	NA	TRBJ2-5	NA	TGTGCCAGCAGCTTACTCCACACTACGGGGTACCAAGAGACCCAGTACTTC	CASSLLHTTGYQETQYF
TRBV7-2	NA	TRBJ1-2	TRBD1	TGTGCCAGCAGCTTATCCGGGACAGGGCCCCGAAGCCGTGGCTACACCTTC	CASSLSGTGPRSRGYTF
TRBV19	NA	TRBJ1-2	NA	TGTGCCAGTAGGAGGGTCCCCCCTCCCTATGGCTACACCTTC	CASRRVPPPYGYTF
TRBV11-3	NA	TRBJ2-1	TRBD1	TGTGCCAGCAGCGGACAGGGAGCCTACAATGAGCAGTTCTTC	CASSGQGAYNEQFF
TRBV7-8	NA	TRBJ2-1	NA	TGTGCCAGCAGCTACCGGGACTCCGTCGGCCATGAGCAGTTCTTC	CASSYRDSVGHEQFF
TRBV5-5	few	TRBJ2-1	NA	TGTGCCAGCAGCTTGGGGGCGGGGACCGTCGGCGATGAGCAGTTCTTC	CASSLGAGTVGDEQFF
TRBV6-5	NA	TRBJ2-3	NA	TGTGCCAGCTGGACTTTACGACCCACAGATACGCAGTATTTT	CASWTLRPTDTQYF
TRBV5-1	NA	TRBJ2-1	TRBD2	TGCGCCAGCAGCTCCCTCCCGCTAGCGGGGGTTGACAATGAGCAGTTCTTC	CASSSLPLAGVDNEQFF
TRBV5-6	NA	TRBJ2-7	TRBD2	TGTGCCAGCAGCCTCCCCGGGACTAGCGACGGGTACGAGCAGTACTTC	CASSLPGTSDGYEQYF
TRBV19	NA	TRBJ1-5	TRBD1	TGTGCCAGTAGACCCAGACAGGGCAGCAATCAGCCCCAGCATTTT	CASRPRQGSNQPQHF
TRBV10-3	NA	TRBJ2-7	TRBD1	TGTGCCATCAGTGAGTTGACAGGGGGCTTTTTTCACGAGCAGTACTTC	CAISELTGGFFHEQYF
TRBV6-2/TRBV6-3	NA	TRBJ1-4	NA	TGTGCCAGCAGCCCCATGGGGGTTTCGGCAAAACTGTTTTTT	CASSPMGVSAKLFF